The next 18 T cell receptor beta chains were all read from a single sample in a study of blood T cell repertoires in COVID-19. Repertoires were generated with immunoSEQ multiplex PCR, while TCRdb's copy carries only in-frame clones and drops some. The sample records approximately 400,000 clones, roughly 90% being singletons. The specimen was peripheral blood. These receptor sequences come from a man in his forties with acute or convalescent COVID-19.

In DNA form, the CDR3 reads TGTGCCAGCTCACCAATCACAGGGGTGTGGAATGAGCAGTTCTTC. It specifies CASSPITGVWNEQFF. This chain uses TRBV18 with TRBJ2-1; 7 bases fit TRBD1. J lost 7 bases, V lost 2 bases, and 8 bases had no gene match. CDR1 KGHSH and CDR2 LQKENI come from the germline V gene. The CDR3 contains 15 residues.

The chain carries TRBV5-1 and TRBJ2-6, with D possibly matching TRBD1 (5 bases). This CDR3 is built from 17 residues. V shed 3 bases and J shed 2 bases, with 15 bases lying between them. Germline V CDR1 and CDR2: SGHRS, YFSETQ. CDR3 coding DNA: TGCGCCAGCAGCTCTTCTTCGTGGGGCGCTGGGGCCAACGTCCTGACTTTC. The encoded protein is CASSSSSWGAGANVLTF.

The V gene is TRBV2, the J gene TRBJ1-2; D is possibly TRBD1 (5 bases). The CDR3 has 12 amino acids. Germline V gene data show CDR1 as SNHLY and CDR2 as FYNNEI. V lost 6 bases to trimming and J lost 8 bases, with 13 bases between them. CDR3 DNA sequence: TGTGCCAGCAGCGCAGGGATGGAGGGCTACACCTTC. Its protein is CASSAGMEGYTF.

This clone was seen once. The gene calls are TRBV30 and TRBJ1-5, with 7 bases lining up with TRBD1. From germline, CDR1 is GTSNPN and CDR2 SVGIG (reference sequence). The CDR3 has 14 residues. J gave up 1 base and V 4 bases, and 4 bases lay outside the gene matches. The CDR3 bases are TGTGCCTGGAACGCGGGACAGAGCAATCAGCCCCAGCATTTT. Residues: CAWNAGQSNQPQHF.

The chain links TRBV19 to TRBJ1-3, with D hard to call. The germline gives CDR1 LNHDA, CDR2 SQIVND (reference sequence). This CDR3 region has 17 residues. The V and J ends lost 2 bases and 0 bases respectively, with 14 bases between them. The chain's CDR3 is CASSIRHEPISGNTIYF. The CDR3 nucleotides are TGTGCCAGTAGTATACGCCATGAACCTATCTCTGGAAACACCATATATTTT. The complete variable domain, with remaining parts taken from reference TRBV19 and TRBJ1-3, reads DGGITQSPKYLFRKEGQNVTLSCEQNLNHDAMYWYRQDPGQGLRLIYYSQIVNDFQKGDIAEGYSVSREKKESFPLTVTSAQKNPTAFYLCASSIRHEPISGNTIYFGEGSWLTVV.

The chain uses TRBV5-8 and TRBJ2-5, with a weak D call TRBD1 (6 bases). Germline V gives CDR1 SGHTS, CDR2 YDEGEE. Trimming stripped 7 bases from V and 2 bases from J, with 27 bases between. The CDR3 has 18 residues. CDR3 bases: TGTGCCAGCCCCAACTATGAACCTTTTACAGGGATGCAAGAGACCCAGTACTTC. It yields the protein CASPNYEPFTGMQETQYF.

A few counts support this clone. This chain connects TRBV10-3 to TRBJ1-1, with D possibly being TRBD1 (6 bases). V was clipped by 8 bases and J by 1 base, with 11 bases between them. Germline CDR1 and CDR2: ENHRY and SYGVKD. The CDR3 length is 13 residues. The CDR3 DNA sequence: TGTGCCATCCAGGGGACGGAGAACACTGAAGCTTTCTTT. It yields the protein CAIQGTENTEAFF.

This clone was observed once. The rearrangement joins TRBV11-2 to TRBJ1-1; D remains ambiguous. With 4 bases removed from V and 5 bases from J, the gap between germline ends came to 11 bases. There are 13 residues in the CDR3. Looked up from germline, CDR1 is SGHAT and CDR2 is FQNNGV. This CDR3 reads CASSSPIVTEAFF. CDR3 nucleotide sequence: TGTGCCAGCAGCTCGCCTATTGTGACTGAAGCTTTCTTT. The whole variable domain, filled in from reference TRBV11-2 and TRBJ1-1, reads EAGVAQSPRYKIIEKRQSVAFWCNPISGHATLYWYQQILGQGPKLLIQFQNNGVVDDSQLPKDRFSAERLKGVDSTLKIQPAKLEDSAVYLCASSSPIVTEAFFGQGTRLTVV.

V and J are TRBV9 and TRBJ1-3; D gene ambiguous. CDR1 SGDLS and CDR2 YYNGEE come from the germline V gene. CDR3 length: 13 residues. Trimming shortened V by 2 bases and J by 7 bases, and 10 bases separated the two germline ends. The CDR3 nucleotides read TGTGCCAGCAGCGTCCAACCCGGGAACACCATATATTTT. Protein: CASSVQPGNTIYF.

This clone came up a few times. The V and J genes are TRBV28 and TRBJ2-7; 8 nucleotides match TRBD1. The CDR3 runs 15 residues. Losses at the gene ends were 4 bases for V and 0 bases for J; bases not matched to a gene: 5. CDR1 MDHEN and CDR2 SYDVKM come from the germline V gene. For the CDR3, the DNA is TGTGCCAGCAGTTACCGGGACAGGAGCTCCTACGAGCAGTACTTC. Amino acid sequence: CASSYRDRSSYEQYF.

The sample holds a few counts of this clone. The rearrangement links TRBV6-5 to TRBJ1-4; 8 positions agree with TRBD1. The CDR3 extends over 15 amino acids. Germline loops: CDR1 MNHEY, CDR2 SVGAGI. With 5 bases clipped from V and 4 bases from J, the junction kept 6 bases outside the gene matches. This CDR3 is CASSTQGAGNEKLFF. CDR3 coding DNA: TGTGCCAGCAGTACTCAGGGGGCTGGTAATGAAAAACTGTTTTTT.

This chain joins TRBV6-2 or TRBV6-3 and TRBJ1-6; D gene ambiguous. The V gene lost 2 bases and the J gene lost 7 bases, with 9 bases spanning the gap. CDR3 length: 14 amino acids. Germline V gene sequence: CDR1 MNHEY, CDR2 SVGEGT. CDR3: CASSYAGSNSPLHF. CDR3 sequence (DNA): TGTGCCAGCAGTTACGCAGGATCAAATTCACCCCTCCACTTT.

The chain is built from TRBV5-4 and TRBJ2-2; no clear D. Germline-derived CDR1 and CDR2 are SGHNT and YYREEE (reference sequence). The CDR3 spans 12 residues. The V gene lost 1 base and the J gene lost 6 bases, with 4 bases spanning the gap. The CDR3, as DNA: TGTGCCAGCAGCTTGTCCTCCGGGGAGCTGTTTTTT. Protein product: CASSLSSGELFF. The whole variable domain, remainder taken from reference TRBV5-4 and TRBJ2-2, is ETGVTQSPTHLIKTRGQQVTLRCSSQSGHNTVSWYQQALGQGPQFIFQYYREEENGRGNFPPRFSGLQFPNYSSELNVNALELDDSALYLCASSLSSGELFFGEGSRLTVL.

This rearrangement joins TRBV14 to TRBJ2-7; 9 bases agree with TRBD1. The CDR3 length is 16 residues. V shed 1 base and J 3 bases; nucleotides not matched to a gene: 7. CDR1 is SGHDN and CDR2 is FVKESK in the germline V gene. The CDR3 coding sequence is TGTGCCAGCAGCCAAGTCCTGCCGGGACAGGGCTACGAGCAGTACTTC. Translated, it gives CASSQVLPGQGYEQYF.

The chain employs TRBV6-7 and TRBJ2-5; D uncertain. TRBV6-7 is designated an ORF whose function remains uncertain. The CDR3 totals 12 residues. V gave up 2 bases and J gave up 9 bases, with 10 bases separating them. DNA of the CDR3: TGTGCCAGCAGTTACCCGAATCGGGCCCAGTACTTC. Amino acids: CASSYPNRAQYF.

This rearrangement joins TRBV13 to TRBJ2-1; 9 nucleotides line up with TRBD2. CDR1 PRHDT and CDR2 FYEKMQ come from the germline V gene (reference sequence). The CDR3 spans 14 residues. Unmatched junction bases numbered 4, after V lost 4 bases and J lost 6 bases. The CDR3 reads CASSSGGRANEQFF. The CDR3 region has the DNA TGTGCCAGCAGCTCTGGCGGGAGGGCCAATGAGCAGTTCTTC.

The table lists this clone with a count of one. V and J are TRBV12-3 or TRBV12-4 and TRBJ1-2, with D unclear. The CDR3 consists of 12 residues. V was shortened by 3 bases and J by 8 bases, with 10 bases between the two germline ends. The CDR3 DNA sequence: TGTGCCAGCAGTTTGGAGGCAGTGGGCTACACCTTC. Translating gives CASSLEAVGYTF.

The V gene is TRBV24-1, the J gene TRBJ1-2, with a tentative D call TRBD1 (6 bases). CDR1 and CDR2 from the germline V gene are KGHDR and SFDVKD. V lost 2 bases to trimming and J lost 4 bases, with 13 bases between them. CDR3 size: 15 residues. The CDR3 nucleotides read TGTGCCACCAGTGATTACAGGGAAGGTATCTATGGCTACACCTTC. Its translation is CATSDYREGIYGYTF.